The rows below give T cell receptor beta chains drawn from one sample of a study of OX40 agonist ivuxolimab in advanced cancers. Sequencing used immunoSEQ multiplex PCR; TCRdb keeps in-frame clones, though not all of them. This table holds 60,000 or so clones, around 87% found once. The sample consisted of CD4+ or CD8+ T cells sorted from blood, taken in a trial of the OX40 agonist ivuxolimab. These receptors originate from an adult with an advanced solid tumor such as melanoma, head and neck, liver or kidney cancer. Each CDR3 is given with its conserved first and last residue. The D gene is left open where the match is weak. Clone sizes are given selectively: once, few, many, or a class where the clone is expanded.

d_call j_call clone_size v_call cdr3_nt cdr3_aa
TRBD1 TRBJ2-1 - TRBV18 TGTGCCAGCTCACCACCGATCGGGCAGGGGACAGAAAATGAGCAGTTCTTC CASSPPIGQGTENEQFF
- TRBJ2-3 few TRBV4-1 TGCGCCAGCAGCCAAGAGGGGACGGCCTCGCAGTATTTT CASSQEGTASQYF
- TRBJ1-5 - TRBV18 TGTGCCAGCTCACCCCAGGGAGGCAATCAGCCCCAGCATTTT CASSPQGGNQPQHF
- TRBJ1-2 - TRBV2 TGTGCCAGCCAGGCGGGCGGGTATGGCTACACCTTC CASQAGGYGYTF
- TRBJ2-7 - TRBV11-2 TGTGCCAGCAGCTTAGTAGTTTCCGGGGAGCAGTACTTC CASSLVVSGEQYF
- TRBJ2-5 - TRBV29-1 TGCAGCGCCCGGACTTTTTACCAAGAGACCCAGTACTTC CSARTFYQETQYF
TRBD1 TRBJ1-5 - TRBV7-8 TGTGCCAGCAGCTTAGGGGACAGGGAAGCCCAGCCCCAGCATTTT CASSLGDREAQPQHF
- TRBJ2-2 - TRBV15 TGTGCCACCAGCACGGCAAACACCGGGGAGCTGTTTTTT CATSTANTGELFF
- TRBJ1-2 - TRBV6-5 TGTGCCAGCAGTTACTCGGGAGTCAACGGCTACACCTTC CASSYSGVNGYTF
- TRBJ1-5 - TRBV25-1 TGTGCCAGACTTCTGGGGGGGCTTTGGCAGCCCCAGCATTTT CARLLGGLWQPQHF
- TRBJ2-7 - TRBV29-1 TGCAGCGTTGGGTACGGGCCTGGATACGAGCAGTACTTC CSVGYGPGYEQYF